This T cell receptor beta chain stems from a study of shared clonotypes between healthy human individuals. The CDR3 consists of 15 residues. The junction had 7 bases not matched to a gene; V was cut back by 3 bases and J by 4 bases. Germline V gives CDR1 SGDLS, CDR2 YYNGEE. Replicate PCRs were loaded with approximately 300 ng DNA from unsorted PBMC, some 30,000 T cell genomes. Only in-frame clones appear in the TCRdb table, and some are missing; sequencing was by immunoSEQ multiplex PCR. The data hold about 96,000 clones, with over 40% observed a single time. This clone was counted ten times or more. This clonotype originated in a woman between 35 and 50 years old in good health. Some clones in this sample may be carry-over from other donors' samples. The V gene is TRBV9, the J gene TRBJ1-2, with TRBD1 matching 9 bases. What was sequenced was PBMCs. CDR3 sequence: CASSAGTGRSYGYTF. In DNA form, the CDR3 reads TGTGCCAGCAGCGCCGGGACAGGGCGGTCCTATGGCTACACCTTC.